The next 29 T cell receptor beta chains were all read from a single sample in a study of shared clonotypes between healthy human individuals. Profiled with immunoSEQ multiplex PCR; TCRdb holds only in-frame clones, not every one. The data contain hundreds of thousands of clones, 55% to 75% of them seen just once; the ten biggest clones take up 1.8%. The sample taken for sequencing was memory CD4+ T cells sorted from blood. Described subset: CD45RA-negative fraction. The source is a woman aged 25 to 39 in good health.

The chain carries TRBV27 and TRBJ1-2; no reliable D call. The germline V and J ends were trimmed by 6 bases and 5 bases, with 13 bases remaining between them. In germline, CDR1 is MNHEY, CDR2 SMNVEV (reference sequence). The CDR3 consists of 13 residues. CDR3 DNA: TGTGCCAGCAGCCCATTAGGAGGGTATGGCTACACCTTC. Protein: CASSPLGGYGYTF.

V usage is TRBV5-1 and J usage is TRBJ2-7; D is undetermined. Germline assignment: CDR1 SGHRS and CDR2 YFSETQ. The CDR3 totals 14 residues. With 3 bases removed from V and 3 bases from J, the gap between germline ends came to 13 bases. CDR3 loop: CASSWNVQVYEQYF. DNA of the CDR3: TGCGCCAGCAGCTGGAACGTACAAGTCTACGAGCAGTACTTC.

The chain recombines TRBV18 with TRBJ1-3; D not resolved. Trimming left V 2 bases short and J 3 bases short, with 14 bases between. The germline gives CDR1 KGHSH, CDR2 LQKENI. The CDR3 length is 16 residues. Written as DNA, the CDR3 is TGTGCCAGCTCACCAAACGCAGGCTCTAATGGAAACACCATATATTTT. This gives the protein CASSPNAGSNGNTIYF.

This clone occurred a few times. The CDR3 region is CASSEQGGLAGYNEQFF. The CDR3, as DNA: TGTGCCAGCAGTGAGCAGGGGGGACTAGCGGGTTACAATGAGCAGTTCTTC. V and J are TRBV25-1 and TRBJ2-1; 12 bases map to TRBD2. Germline CDR1 is MGHDK and CDR2 is SYGVNS. There are 17 residues in the CDR3. V gave up 3 bases and J gave up 4 bases; unmatched junction bases: 7.

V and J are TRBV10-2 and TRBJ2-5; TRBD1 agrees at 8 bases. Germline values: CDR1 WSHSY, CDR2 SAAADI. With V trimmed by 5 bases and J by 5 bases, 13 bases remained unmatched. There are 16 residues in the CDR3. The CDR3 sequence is CASSRTTLRQGETQYF. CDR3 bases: TGCGCCAGCAGTCGCACCACCCTGAGACAGGGGGAGACCCAGTACTTC.

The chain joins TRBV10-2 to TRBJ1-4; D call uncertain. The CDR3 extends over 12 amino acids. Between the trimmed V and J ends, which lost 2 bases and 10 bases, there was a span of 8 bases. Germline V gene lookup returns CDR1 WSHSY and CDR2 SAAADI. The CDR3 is CASSEGRGKLFF. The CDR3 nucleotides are TGCGCCAGCAGTGAGGGGCGGGGAAAACTGTTTTTT.

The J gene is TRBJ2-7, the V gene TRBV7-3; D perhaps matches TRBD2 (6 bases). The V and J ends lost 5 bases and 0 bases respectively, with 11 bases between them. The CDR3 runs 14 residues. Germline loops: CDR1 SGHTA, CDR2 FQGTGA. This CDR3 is CASSPAGGSYEQYF. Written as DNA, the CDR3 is TGTGCCAGCAGCCCCGCCGGGGGCTCCTACGAGCAGTACTTC.

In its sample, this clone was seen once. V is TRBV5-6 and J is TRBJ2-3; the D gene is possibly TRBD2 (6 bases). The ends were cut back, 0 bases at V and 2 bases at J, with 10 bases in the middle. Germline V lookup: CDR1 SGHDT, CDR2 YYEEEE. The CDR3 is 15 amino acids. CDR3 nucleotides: TGTGCCAGCAGCTTGGGGGGACTCTTCACAGATACGCAGTATTTT. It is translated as CASSLGGLFTDTQYF.

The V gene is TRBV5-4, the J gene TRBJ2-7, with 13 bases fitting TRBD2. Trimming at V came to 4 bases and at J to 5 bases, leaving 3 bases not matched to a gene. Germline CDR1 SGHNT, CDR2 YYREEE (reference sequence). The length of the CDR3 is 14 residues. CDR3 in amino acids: CASSRTSGRDEQYF. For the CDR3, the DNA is TGTGCCAGCAGCCGCACTAGCGGGAGGGACGAGCAGTACTTC. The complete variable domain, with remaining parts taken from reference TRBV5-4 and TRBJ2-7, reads ETGVTQSPTHLIKTRGQQVTLRCSSQSGHNTVSWYQQALGQGPQFIFQYYREEENGRGNFPPRFSGLQFPNYSSELNVNALELDDSALYLCASSRTSGRDEQYFGPGTRLTVT.

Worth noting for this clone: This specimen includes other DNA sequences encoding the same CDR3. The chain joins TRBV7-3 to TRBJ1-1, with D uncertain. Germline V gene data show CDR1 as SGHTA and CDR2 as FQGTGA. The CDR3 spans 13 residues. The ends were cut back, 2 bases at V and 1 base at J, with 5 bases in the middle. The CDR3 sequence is CASSLDPNTEAFF. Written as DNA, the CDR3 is TGTGCCAGCAGCTTAGACCCGAACACTGAAGCTTTCTTT.

The CDR3 bases are TGTGCCAGCAGTTTATCGGGGGCGCACGGAAACACCATATATTTT. Its protein product is CASSLSGAHGNTIYF. The gene calls are TRBV28 and TRBJ1-3; TRBD1 is a possible D gene (6 bases). CDR1 MDHEN and CDR2 SYDVKM come from the germline V gene. The CDR3 is 15 residues long. Trimming pared 1 base from V and 4 bases from J, leaving 11 bases between.

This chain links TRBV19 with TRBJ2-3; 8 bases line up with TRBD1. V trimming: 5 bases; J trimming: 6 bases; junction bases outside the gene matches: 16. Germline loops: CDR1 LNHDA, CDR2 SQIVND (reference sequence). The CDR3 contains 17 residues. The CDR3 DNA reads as TGTGCCAGTAGTTCGACCCAAGGACAGGGCAATGTCGATACGCAGTATTTT. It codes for CASSSTQGQGNVDTQYF.

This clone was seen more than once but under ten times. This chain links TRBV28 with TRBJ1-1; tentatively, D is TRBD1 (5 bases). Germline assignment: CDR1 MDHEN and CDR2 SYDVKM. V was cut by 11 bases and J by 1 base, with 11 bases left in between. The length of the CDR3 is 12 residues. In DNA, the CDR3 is TGTGCCGCCGATGGGGCGAACACTGAAGCTTTCTTT. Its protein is CAADGANTEAFF. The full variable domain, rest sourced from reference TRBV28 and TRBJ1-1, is DVKVTQSSRYLVKRTGEKVFLECVQDMDHENMFWYRQDPGLGLRLIYFSYDVKMKEKGDIPEGYSVSREKKERFSLILESASTNQTSMYLCAADGANTEAFFGQGTRLTVV.

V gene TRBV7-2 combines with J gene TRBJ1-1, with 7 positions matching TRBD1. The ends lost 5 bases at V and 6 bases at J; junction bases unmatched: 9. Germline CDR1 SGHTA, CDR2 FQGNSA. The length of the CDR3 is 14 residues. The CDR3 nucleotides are TGTGCCAGCAGCGCGTCAGGGGGTCTGTCTGAAGCTTTCTTT. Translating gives CASSASGGLSEAFF.

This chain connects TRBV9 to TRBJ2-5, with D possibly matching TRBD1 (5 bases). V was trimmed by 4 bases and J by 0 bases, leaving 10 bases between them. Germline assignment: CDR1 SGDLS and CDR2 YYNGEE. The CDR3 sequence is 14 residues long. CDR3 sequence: CASSRMTDQETQYF. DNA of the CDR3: TGTGCCAGCAGCCGTATGACAGACCAAGAGACCCAGTACTTC.

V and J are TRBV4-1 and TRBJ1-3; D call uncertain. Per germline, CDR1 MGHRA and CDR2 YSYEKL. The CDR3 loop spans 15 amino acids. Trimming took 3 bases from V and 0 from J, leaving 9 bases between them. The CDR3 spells CASSHDVNSGNTIYF. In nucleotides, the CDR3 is TGCGCCAGCAGCCACGATGTGAACTCTGGAAACACCATATATTTT.

This CDR3 reads CASSKAETYSWDEQFF. DNA for the CDR3: TGTGCCAGCAGCAAAGCGGAGACTTACTCGTGGGATGAGCAGTTCTTC. The V and J genes are TRBV21-1 and TRBJ2-1; the table's D gene call, TRBD2, was not cross checked with the DNA. TRBV21-1 is designated a pseudogene. CDR3 length: 16 amino acids.

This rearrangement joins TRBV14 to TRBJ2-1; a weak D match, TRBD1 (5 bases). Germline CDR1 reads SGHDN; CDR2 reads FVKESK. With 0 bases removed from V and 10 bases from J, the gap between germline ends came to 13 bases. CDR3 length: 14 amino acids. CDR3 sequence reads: CASSQDPRRGEQFF. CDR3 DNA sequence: TGTGCCAGCAGCCAAGATCCTCGAAGGGGAGAGCAGTTCTTC.

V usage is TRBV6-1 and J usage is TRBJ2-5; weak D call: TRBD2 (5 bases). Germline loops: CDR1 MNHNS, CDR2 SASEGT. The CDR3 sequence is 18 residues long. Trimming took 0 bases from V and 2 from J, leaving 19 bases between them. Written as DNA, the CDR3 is TGTGCCAGCAGTGAAGCGCTGTGGGGTGGGAGTCCTCAAGAGACCCAGTACTTC. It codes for CASSEALWGGSPQETQYF.

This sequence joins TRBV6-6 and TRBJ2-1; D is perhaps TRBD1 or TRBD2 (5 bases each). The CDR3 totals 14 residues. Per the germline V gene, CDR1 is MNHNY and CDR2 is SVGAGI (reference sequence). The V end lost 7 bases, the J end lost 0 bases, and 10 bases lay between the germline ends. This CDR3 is CASTAGSSYNEQFF. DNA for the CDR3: TGTGCCAGCACCGCAGGGAGCTCCTACAATGAGCAGTTCTTC.

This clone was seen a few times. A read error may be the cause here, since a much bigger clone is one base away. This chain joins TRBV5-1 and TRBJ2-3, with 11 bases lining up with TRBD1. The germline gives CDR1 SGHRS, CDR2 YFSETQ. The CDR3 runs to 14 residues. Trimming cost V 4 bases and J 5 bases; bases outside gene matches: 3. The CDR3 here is CASSGQGAVDTQYF. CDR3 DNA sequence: TGCGCCAGCAGCGGACAGGGGGCCGTAGATACGCAGTATTTT.

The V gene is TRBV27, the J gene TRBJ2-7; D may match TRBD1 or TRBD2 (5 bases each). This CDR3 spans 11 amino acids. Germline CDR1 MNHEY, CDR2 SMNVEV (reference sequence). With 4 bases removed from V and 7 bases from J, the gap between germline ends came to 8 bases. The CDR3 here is CASSYWGEQYF. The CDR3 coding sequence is TGTGCCAGCAGTTATTGGGGGGAGCAGTACTTC.

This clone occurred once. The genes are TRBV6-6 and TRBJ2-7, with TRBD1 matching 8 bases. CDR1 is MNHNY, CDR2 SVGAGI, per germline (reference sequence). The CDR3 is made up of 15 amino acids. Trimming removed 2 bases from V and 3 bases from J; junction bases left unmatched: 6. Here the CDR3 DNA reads TGTGCCAGCAGTTACCCAGGGACAGGCGGCTACGAGCAGTACTTC. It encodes CASSYPGTGGYEQYF.

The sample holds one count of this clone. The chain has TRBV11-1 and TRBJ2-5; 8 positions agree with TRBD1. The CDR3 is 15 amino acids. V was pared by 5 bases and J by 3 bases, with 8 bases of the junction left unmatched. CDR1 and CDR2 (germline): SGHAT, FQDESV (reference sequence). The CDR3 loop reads CASSPGDRMKETQYF. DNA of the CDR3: TGTGCCAGCAGCCCCGGGGACAGGATGAAAGAGACCCAGTACTTC.

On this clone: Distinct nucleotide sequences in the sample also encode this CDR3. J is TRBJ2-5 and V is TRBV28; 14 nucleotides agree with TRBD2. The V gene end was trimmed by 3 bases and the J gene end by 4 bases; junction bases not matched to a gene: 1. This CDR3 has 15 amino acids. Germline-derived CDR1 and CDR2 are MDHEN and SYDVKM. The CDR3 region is CASSLGLAGVETQYF. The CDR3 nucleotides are TGTGCCAGCAGTTTGGGACTAGCGGGAGTAGAGACCCAGTACTTC.

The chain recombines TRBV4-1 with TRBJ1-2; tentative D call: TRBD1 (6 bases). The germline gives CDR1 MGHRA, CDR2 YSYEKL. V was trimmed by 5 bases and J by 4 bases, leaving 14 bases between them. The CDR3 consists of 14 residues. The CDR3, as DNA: TGCGCCAGCAGCGGACGACAGGCTCCCTATGGCTACACCTTC. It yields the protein CASSGRQAPYGYTF.

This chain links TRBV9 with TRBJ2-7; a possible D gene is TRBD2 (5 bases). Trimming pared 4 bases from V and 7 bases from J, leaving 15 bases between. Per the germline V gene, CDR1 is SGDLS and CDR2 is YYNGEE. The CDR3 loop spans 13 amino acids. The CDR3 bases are TGTGCCAGCAGCCCACCTCGATCGGGGGAGCAGTACTTC. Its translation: CASSPPRSGEQYF.

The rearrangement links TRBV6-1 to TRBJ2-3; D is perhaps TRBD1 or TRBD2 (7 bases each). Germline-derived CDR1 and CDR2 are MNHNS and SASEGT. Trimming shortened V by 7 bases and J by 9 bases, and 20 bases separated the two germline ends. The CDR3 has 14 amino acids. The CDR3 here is CASTSGPRGGTQYF. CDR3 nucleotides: TGTGCCAGCACTAGCGGCCCCAGGGGGGGCACGCAGTATTTT.

The CDR3 sequence is CASSLGPLEKLFF. The CDR3 nucleotides read TGTGCCAGCAGCTTAGGGCCCCTCGAAAAACTGTTTTTT. V usage is TRBV7-9 and J usage is TRBJ1-4, with unresolved D. This CDR3 comprises 13 residues. V was pared by 1 base and J by 8 bases, with 8 bases between. Germline V gene sequence: CDR1 SEHNR, CDR2 FQNEAQ (reference sequence).